The source of this T cell receptor beta chain is a study of T cell repertoires in cytomegalovirus infection. The overall study: The public TCR beta signatures pointed to both CMV infection and matching HLA type.

As for this clonotype: What it binds is unknown.

This CDR3 is 15 amino acids long. The V end was cut by 6 bases, the J end by 5 bases, with 23 bases between. Germline V gene lookup returns CDR1 SQVTM and CDR2 ANQGSEA. Via MiXCR, TCRdb re-called the reads, giving one row per CDR3 protein. This sample yields approximately 190,000 distinct CDR3 sequences, of which more than 9% are seen a single time; around 4.4% belongs to the top ten. The study, taken as a whole, reports: The study identified carriers of CMV plus the relevant HLA from cumulative public TCR beta family frequency. Within the response measured ex vivo, HLA-C-restricted CMV-specific TCR beta clonotypes were dominant.

This TCR derives from a human donor in good health (CMV status not recorded). Some clones in this sample may be carry-over from other donors' samples. This chain uses TRBV29-1 with TRBJ2-7; a weak D match, TRBD2 (6 bases). The sample comprised PBMCs. The CDR3 reads CSVVIPRGYLDEQYF. In DNA form, the CDR3 reads TGCAGCGTAGTTATCCCTCGGGGGTATCTGGACGAGCAGTACTTC.